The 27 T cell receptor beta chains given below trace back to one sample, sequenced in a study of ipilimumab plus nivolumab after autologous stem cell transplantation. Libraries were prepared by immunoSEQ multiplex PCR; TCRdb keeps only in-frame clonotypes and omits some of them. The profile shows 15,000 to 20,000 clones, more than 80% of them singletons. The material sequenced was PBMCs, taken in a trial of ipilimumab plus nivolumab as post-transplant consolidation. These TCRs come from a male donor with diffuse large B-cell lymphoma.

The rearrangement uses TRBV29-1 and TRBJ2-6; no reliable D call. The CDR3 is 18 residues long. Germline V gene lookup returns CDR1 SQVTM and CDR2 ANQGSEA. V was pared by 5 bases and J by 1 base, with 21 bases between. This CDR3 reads CSVKIALRRQSGANVLTF. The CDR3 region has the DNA TGCAGCGTTAAAATAGCCCTGAGACGGCAATCTGGGGCCAACGTCCTGACTTTC.

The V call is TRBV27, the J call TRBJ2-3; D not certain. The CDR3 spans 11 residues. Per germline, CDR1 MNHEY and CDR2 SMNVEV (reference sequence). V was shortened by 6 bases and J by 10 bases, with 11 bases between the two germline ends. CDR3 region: CASRTGPAQYF. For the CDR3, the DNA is TGTGCCAGCAGGACCGGCCCGGCGCAGTATTTT.

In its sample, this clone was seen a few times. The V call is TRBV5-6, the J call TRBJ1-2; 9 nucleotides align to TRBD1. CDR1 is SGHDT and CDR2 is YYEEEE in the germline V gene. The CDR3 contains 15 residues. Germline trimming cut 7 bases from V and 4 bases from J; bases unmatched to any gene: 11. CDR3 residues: CASLLQGAKSYGYTF. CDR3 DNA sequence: TGTGCCAGCCTTCTACAGGGGGCAAAGAGCTATGGCTACACCTTC.

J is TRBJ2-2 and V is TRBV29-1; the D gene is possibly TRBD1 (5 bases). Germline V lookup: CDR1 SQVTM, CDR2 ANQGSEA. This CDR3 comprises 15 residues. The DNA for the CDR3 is TGCAGTAGCTACGGACAAGGAGCCCCCAGGGTGGAGCTGTTTTTT. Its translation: CSSYGQGAPRVELFF.

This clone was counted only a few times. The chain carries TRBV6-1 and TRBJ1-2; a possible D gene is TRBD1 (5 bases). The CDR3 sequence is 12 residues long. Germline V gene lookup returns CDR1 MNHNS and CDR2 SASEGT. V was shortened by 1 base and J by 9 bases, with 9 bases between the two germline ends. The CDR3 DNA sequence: TGTGCCAGCAGTGAAGTGGGGGATCGCTACACCTTC. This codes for CASSEVGDRYTF.

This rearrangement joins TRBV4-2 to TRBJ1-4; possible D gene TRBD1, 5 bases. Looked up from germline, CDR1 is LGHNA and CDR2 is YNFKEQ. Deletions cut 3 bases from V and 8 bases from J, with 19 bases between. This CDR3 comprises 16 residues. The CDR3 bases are TGTGCCAGCAGCCACTTCGACAAAGGGGCGGACGAAAAACTGTTTTTT. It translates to CASSHFDKGADEKLFF.

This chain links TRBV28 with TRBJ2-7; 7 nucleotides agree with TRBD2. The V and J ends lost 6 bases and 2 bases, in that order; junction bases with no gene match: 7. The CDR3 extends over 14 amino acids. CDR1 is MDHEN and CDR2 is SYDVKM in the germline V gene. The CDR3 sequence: CASSFSGLAYEQYF. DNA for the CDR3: TGTGCCAGCAGCTTTAGCGGGTTAGCCTACGAGCAGTACTTC. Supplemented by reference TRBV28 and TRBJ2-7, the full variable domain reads DVKVTQSSRYLVKRTGEKVFLECVQDMDHENMFWYRQDPGLGLRLIYFSYDVKMKEKGDIPEGYSVSREKKERFSLILESASTNQTSMYLCASSFSGLAYEQYFGPGTRLTVT.

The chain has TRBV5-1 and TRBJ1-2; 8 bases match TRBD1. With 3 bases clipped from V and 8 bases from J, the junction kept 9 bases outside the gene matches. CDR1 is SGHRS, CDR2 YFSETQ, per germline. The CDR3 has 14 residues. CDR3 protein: CASSSGGSRRGYTF. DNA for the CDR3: TGCGCCAGCAGCTCAGGGGGCAGCCGGCGGGGCTACACCTTC.

CDR3 DNA sequence: TGCAGTGCTGCCACAGATACGCAGTATTTT. Translated, it gives CSAATDTQYF. The V gene is TRBV20-1, the J gene TRBJ2-3, with D hard to call. Germline V gene lookup returns CDR1 DFQATT and CDR2 SNEGSKA (reference sequence). The CDR3 runs to 10 residues. Trimming removed 5 bases at V and 2 bases at J, with 2 bases between.

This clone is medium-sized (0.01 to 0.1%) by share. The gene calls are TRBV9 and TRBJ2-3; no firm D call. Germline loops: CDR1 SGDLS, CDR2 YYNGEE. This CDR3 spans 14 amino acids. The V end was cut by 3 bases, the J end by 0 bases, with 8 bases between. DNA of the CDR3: TGTGCCAGCAGCGGAGAACACAGCACAGATACGCAGTATTTT. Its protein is CASSGEHSTDTQYF.

CDR3 bases: TGTGCCAGCACCGATATCCAACGGCCCCATCTGTCAGGCGATGAGCAGTTCTTC. Protein sequence: CASTDIQRPHLSGDEQFF. This chain joins TRBV21-1 and TRBJ2-1; the D call in the table, TRBD1, was not verified against the DNA. TRBV21-1 is classified as a pseudogene. The CDR3 is 18 amino acids.

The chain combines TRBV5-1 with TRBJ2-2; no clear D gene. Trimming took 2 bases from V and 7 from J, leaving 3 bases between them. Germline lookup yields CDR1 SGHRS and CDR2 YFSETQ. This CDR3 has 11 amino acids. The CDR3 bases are TGCGCCAGCAGCTTCGTCGGGGAGCTGTTTTTT. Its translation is CASSFVGELFF.

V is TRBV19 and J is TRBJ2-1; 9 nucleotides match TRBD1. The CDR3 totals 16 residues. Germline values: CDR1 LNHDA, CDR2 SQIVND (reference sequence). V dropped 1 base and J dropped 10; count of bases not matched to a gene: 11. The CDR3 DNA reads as TGTGCCAGTAGTATAGCGGGGACAGGGTTTTGGTCCGAGCAGTTCTTC. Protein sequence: CASSIAGTGFWSEQFF.

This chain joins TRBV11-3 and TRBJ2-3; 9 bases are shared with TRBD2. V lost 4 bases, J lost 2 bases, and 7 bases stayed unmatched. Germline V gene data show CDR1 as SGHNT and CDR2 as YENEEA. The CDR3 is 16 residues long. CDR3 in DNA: TGTGCCAGCAGCTCGGGGCTAGCGGGACACACAGATACGCAGTATTTT. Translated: CASSSGLAGHTDTQYF.

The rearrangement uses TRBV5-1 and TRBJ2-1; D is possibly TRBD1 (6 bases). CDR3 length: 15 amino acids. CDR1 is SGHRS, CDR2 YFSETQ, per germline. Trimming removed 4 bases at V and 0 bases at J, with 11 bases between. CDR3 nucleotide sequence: TGCGCCAGCAGCCCCGACAGGAGCTCCTACAATGAGCAGTTCTTC. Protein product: CASSPDRSSYNEQFF.

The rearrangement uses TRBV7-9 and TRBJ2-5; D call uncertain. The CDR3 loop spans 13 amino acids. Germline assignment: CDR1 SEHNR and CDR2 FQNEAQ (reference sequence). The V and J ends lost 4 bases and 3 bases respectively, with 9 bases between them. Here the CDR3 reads CASSSIGEETQYF. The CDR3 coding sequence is TGTGCCAGCAGCTCCATCGGCGAAGAGACCCAGTACTTC.

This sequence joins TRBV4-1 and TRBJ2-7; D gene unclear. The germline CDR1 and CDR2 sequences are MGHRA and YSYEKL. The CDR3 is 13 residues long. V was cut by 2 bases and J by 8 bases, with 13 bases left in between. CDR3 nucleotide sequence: TGCGCCAGCAGCCAATCTGAGATGGGCCAGCAGTACTTC. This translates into CASSQSEMGQQYF.

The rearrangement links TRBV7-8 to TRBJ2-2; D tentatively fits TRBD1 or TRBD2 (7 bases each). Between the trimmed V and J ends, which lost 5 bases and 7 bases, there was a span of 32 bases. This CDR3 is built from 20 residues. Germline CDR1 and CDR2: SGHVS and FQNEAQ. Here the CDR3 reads CASSRRADRQGLFSGGELFF. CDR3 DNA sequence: TGTGCCAGCAGCCGACGTGCCGACCGACAGGGACTATTTTCGGGCGGGGAGCTGTTTTTT.

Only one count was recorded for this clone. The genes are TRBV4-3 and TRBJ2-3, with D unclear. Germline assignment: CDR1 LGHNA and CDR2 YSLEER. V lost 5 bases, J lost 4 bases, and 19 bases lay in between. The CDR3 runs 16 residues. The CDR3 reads CASSYSQGPYADTQYF. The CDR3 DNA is TGCGCCAGCAGCTACTCTCAAGGGCCCTACGCAGATACGCAGTATTTT.

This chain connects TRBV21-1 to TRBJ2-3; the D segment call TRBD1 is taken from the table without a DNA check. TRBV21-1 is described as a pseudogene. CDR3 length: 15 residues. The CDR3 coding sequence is TGTGCCAGCAGCATAGGGGATACTAGCACAGATACGCAGTATTTT. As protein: CASSIGDTSTDTQYF.

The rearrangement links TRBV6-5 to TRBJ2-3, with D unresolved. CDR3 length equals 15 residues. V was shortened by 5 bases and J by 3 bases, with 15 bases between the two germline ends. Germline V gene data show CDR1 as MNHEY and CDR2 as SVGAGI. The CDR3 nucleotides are TGTGCCAGCAGTAACAACGGTGGTCGGACAGATACGCAGTATTTT. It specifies CASSNNGGRTDTQYF.

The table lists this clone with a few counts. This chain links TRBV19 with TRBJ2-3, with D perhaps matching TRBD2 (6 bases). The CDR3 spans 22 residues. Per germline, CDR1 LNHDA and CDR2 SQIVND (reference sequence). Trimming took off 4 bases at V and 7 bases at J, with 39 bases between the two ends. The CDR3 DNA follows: TGTGCCAGTAGTACCCCTCGATCCCTCTCACGACGCGGGAACACCCCCCCATATACGCAGTATTTT. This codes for CASSTPRSLSRRGNTPPYTQYF.

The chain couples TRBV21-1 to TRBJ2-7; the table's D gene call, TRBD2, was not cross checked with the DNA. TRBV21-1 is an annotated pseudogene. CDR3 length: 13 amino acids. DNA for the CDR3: TGTGCCAGCAGCAAAGTGCGGGCCTACGAGCAGTACTTC. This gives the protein CASSKVRAYEQYF.

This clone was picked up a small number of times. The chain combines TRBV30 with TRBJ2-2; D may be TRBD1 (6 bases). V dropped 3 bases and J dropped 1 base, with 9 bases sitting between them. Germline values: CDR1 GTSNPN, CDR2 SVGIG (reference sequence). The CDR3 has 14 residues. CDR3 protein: CAWSPGQNTGELFF. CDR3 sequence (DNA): TGTGCCTGGAGCCCGGGACAGAACACCGGGGAGCTGTTTTTT. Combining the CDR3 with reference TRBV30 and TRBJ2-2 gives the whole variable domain SQTIHQWPATLVQPVGSPLSLECTVEGTSNPNLYWYRQAAGRGLQLLFYSVGIGQISSEVPQNLSASRPQDRQFILSSKKLLLSDSGFYLCAWSPGQNTGELFFGEGSRLTVL.

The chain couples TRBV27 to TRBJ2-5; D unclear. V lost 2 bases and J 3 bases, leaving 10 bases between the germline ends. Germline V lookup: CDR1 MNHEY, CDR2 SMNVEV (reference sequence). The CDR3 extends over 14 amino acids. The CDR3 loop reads CASSLAENKETQYF. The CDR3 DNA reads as TGTGCCAGCAGTTTAGCCGAAAACAAAGAGACCCAGTACTTC.

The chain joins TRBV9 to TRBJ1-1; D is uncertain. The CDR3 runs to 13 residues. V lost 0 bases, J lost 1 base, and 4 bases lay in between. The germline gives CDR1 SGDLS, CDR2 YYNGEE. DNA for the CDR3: TGTGCCAGCAGCGTAGTTACGAACACTGAAGCTTTCTTT. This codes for CASSVVTNTEAFF.

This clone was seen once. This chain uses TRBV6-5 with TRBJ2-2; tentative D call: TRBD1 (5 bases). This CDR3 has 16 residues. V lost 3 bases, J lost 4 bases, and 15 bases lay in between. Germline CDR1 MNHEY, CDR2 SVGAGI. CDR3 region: CASSYRGLIATGELFF. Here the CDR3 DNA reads TGTGCCAGCAGTTATAGGGGTCTAATAGCCACCGGGGAGCTGTTTTTT.